This T cell receptor (beta chain) was captured by sequencing in a study of glioma-infiltrating T cells after dendritic cell vaccination. The germline CDR1 and CDR2 sequences are SGHRS and YFSETQ. The CDR3 runs to 13 residues. In the case of this clone: Its ends do not fully match the called genes, so a read error is possible.

The immunoSEQ assay amplified TCRB CDR3 from up to 2 ug DNA. Primers: 60 V beta forward and 13 J beta reverse. Sequencing used immunoSEQ multiplex PCR; TCRdb keeps in-frame clones, though not all of them. The table lists tens of thousands of clones, roughly four fifths of them singletons. Specimen: blood, collected before dendritic cell vaccination. The V and J genes are TRBV5-1 and TRBJ1-1; 7 bases are a match to TRBD1. This TCR was sampled from a human donor with glioblastoma. The CDR3 DNA reads as TGCGCCAGCAGCCCGACAGGGAACGCTGAAGCTTTCTTT. Residues: CASSPTGNAEAFF.